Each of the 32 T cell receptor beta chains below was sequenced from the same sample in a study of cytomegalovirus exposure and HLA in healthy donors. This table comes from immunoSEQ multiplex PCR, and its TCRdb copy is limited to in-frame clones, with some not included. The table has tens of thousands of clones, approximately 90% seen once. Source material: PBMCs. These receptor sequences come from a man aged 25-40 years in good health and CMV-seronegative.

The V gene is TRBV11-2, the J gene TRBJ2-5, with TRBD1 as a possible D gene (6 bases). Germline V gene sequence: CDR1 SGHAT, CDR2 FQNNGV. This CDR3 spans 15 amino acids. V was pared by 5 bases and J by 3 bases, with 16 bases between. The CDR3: CASSQRPDRKETQYF. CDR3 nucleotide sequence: TGTGCCAGCAGCCAAAGGCCCGACAGGAAAGAGACCCAGTACTTC.

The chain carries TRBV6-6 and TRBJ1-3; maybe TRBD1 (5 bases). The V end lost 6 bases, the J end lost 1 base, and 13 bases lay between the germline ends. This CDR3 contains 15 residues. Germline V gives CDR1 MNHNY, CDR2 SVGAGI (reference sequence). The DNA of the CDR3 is TGTGCCAGCAGCCCAGACAGCCTTTCTGGAAACACCATATATTTT. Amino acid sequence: CASSPDSLSGNTIYF.

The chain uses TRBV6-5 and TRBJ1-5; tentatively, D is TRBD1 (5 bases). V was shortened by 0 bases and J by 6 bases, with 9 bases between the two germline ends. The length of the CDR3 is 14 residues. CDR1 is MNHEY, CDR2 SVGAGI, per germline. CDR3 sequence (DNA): TGTGCCAGCAGTTACTCAGGGGTGAGTCAGCCCCAGCATTTT. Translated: CASSYSGVSQPQHF.

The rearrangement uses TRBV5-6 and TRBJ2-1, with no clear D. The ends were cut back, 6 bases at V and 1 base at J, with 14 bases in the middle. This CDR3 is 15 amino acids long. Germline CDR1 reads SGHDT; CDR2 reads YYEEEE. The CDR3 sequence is CASTQTGGSYNEQFF. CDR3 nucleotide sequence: TGTGCCAGCACCCAGACGGGTGGGTCCTACAATGAGCAGTTCTTC.

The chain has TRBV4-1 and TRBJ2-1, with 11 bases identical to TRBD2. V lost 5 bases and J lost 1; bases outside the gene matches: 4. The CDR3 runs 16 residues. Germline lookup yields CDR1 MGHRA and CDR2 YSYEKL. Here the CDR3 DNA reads TGCGCCAGCAGCTCCCCTAGCGGGAGGTCCTACAATGAGCAGTTCTTC. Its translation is CASSSPSGRSYNEQFF.

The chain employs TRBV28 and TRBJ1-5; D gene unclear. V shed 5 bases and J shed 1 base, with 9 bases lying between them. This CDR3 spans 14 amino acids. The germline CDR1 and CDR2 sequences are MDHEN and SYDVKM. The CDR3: CASSLTQSNQPQHF. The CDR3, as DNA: TGTGCCAGCAGTCTGACACAGAGCAATCAGCCCCAGCATTTT.

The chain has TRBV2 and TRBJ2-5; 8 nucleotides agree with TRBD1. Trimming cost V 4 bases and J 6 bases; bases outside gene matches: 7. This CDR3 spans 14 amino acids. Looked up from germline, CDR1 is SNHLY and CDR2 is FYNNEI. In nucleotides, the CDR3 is TGTGCCAGCAGTGTCTCCAGGGGGCTTAAGACCCAGTACTTC. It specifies CASSVSRGLKTQYF.

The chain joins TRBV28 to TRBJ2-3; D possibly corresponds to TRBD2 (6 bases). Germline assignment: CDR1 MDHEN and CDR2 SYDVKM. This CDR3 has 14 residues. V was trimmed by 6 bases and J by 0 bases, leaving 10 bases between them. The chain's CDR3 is CASSRRGSTDTQYF. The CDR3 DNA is TGTGCCAGCAGCCGCCGGGGGAGCACAGATACGCAGTATTTT.

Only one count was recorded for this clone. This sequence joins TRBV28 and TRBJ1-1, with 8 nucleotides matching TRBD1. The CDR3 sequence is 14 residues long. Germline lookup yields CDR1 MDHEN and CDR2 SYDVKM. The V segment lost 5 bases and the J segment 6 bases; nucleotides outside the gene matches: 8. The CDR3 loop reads CASSARGRWAEAFF. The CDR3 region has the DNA TGTGCCAGCAGTGCCAGGGGGCGATGGGCTGAAGCTTTCTTT.

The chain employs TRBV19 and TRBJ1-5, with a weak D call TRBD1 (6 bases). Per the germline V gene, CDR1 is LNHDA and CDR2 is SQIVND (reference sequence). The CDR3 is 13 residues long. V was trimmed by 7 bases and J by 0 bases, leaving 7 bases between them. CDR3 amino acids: CASMGASNQPQHF. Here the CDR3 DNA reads TGTGCCAGTATGGGGGCTAGCAATCAGCCCCAGCATTTT.

This chain's CDR3 is CASSLATGLELTTGELFF. The CDR3 DNA is TGTGCCAGCAGCTTAGCAACCGGGTTAGAACTTACGACCGGGGAGCTGTTTTTT. The J gene is TRBJ2-2, the V gene TRBV7-9; no reliable D call. CDR3 length equals 18 residues. V dropped 0 bases and J dropped 5 bases, with 19 bases sitting between them. Per the germline V gene, CDR1 is SEHNR and CDR2 is FQNEAQ (reference sequence).

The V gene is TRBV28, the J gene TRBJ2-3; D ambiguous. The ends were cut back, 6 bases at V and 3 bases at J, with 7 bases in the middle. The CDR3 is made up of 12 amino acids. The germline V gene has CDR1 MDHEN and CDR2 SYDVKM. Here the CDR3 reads CASRLRTDTQYF. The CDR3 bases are TGTGCCAGCAGGCTGAGGACAGATACGCAGTATTTT.

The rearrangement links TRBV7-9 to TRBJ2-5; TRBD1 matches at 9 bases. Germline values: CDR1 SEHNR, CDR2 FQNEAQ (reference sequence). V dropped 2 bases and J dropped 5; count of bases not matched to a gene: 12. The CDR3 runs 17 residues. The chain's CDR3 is CASSLSLPGTGMETQYF. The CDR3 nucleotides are TGTGCCAGCAGCTTATCCCTCCCCGGGACAGGGATGGAGACCCAGTACTTC.

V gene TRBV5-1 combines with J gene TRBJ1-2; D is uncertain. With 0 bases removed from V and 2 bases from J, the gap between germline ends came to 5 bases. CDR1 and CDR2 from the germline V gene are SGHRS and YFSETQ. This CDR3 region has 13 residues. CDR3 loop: CASSLDRNYGYTF. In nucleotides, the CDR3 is TGCGCCAGCAGCTTGGACAGAAACTATGGCTACACCTTC.

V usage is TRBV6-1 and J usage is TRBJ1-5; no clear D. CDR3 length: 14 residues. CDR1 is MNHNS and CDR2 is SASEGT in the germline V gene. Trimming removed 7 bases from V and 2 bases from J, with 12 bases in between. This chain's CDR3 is CASKLGVGNQPQHF. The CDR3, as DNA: TGTGCCAGCAAACTTGGAGTGGGCAATCAGCCCCAGCATTTT.

The CDR3 DNA is TGCGCCAGCAGATTTACTTCAACTAATGAAAAACTGTTTTTT. This codes for CASRFTSTNEKLFF. The chain carries TRBV5-1 and TRBJ1-4, with unresolved D. V was clipped by 5 bases and J by 0 bases, with 8 bases between them. CDR1 SGHRS and CDR2 YFSETQ come from the germline V gene. CDR3 length: 14 amino acids. The variable domain in full, completed from reference TRBV5-1 and TRBJ1-4, reads KAGVTQTPRYLIKTRGQQVTLSCSPISGHRSVSWYQQTPGQGLQFLFEYFSETQRNKGNFPGRFSGRQFSNSRSEMNVSTLELGDSALYLCASRFTSTNEKLFFGSGTQLSVL.

CDR3 sequence (DNA): TGTGCCAGCAGCGCCTCGGGGAGACCCACAGATACGCAGTATTTT. It codes for CASSASGRPTDTQYF. The chain carries TRBV9 and TRBJ2-3, with D possibly being TRBD2 (5 bases). Per the germline V gene, CDR1 is SGDLS and CDR2 is YYNGEE. V lost 3 bases to trimming and J lost 2 bases, with 13 bases between them. This CDR3 spans 15 amino acids.

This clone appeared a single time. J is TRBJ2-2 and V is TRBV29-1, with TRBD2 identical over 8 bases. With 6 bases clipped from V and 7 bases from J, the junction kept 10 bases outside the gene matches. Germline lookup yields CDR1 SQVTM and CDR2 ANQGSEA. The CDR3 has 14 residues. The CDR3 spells CSVLLSGMVGELFF. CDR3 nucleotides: TGCAGCGTCCTCCTTAGCGGGATGGTCGGGGAGCTGTTTTTT.

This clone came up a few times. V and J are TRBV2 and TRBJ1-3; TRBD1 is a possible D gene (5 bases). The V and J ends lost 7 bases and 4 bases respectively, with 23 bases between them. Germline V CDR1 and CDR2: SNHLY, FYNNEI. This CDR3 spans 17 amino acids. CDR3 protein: CASTGPRGGSGGNTIYF. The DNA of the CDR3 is TGTGCCAGCACGGGTCCAAGGGGAGGTTCGGGGGGAAACACCATATATTTT. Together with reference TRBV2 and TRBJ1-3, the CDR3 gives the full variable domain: EPEVTQTPSHQVTQMGQEVILRCVPISNHLYFYWYRQILGQKVEFLVSFYNNEISEKSEIFDDQFSVERPDGSNFTLKIRSTKLEDSAMYFCASTGPRGGSGGNTIYFGEGSWLTVV.

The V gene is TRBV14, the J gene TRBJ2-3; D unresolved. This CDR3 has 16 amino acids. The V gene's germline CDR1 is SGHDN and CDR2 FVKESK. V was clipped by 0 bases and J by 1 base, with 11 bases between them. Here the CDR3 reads CASSQDSLRRTDTQYF. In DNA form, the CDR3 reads TGTGCCAGCAGCCAAGATAGCCTGAGACGCACAGATACGCAGTATTTT.

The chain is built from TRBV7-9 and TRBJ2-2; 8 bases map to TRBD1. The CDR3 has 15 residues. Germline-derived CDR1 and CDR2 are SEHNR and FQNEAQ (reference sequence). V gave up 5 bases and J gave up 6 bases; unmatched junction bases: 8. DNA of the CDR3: TGTGCCAGCAGCAACGACAGGGGTATCGCCGGGGAGCTGTTTTTT. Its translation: CASSNDRGIAGELFF.

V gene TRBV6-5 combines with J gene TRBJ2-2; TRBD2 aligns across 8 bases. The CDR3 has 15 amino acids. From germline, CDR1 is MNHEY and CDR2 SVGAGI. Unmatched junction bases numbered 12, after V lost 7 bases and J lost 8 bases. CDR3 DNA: TGTGCCAGCATAGGGACTAGAAATTTCGCAGGGGAGCTGTTTTTT. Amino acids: CASIGTRNFAGELFF.

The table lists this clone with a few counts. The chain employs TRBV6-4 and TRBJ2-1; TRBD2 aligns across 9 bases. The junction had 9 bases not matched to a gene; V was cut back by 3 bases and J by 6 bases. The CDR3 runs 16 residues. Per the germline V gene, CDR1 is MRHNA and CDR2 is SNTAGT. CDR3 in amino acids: CASSEEGAGGPNEQFF. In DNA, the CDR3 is TGTGCCAGCAGTGAAGAAGGAGCGGGGGGCCCCAATGAGCAGTTCTTC.

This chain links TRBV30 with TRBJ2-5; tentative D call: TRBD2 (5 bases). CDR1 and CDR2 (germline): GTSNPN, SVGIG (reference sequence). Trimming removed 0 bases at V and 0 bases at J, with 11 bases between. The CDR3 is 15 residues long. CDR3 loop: CAWSVHGMYQETQYF. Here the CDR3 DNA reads TGTGCCTGGAGTGTACACGGGATGTACCAAGAGACCCAGTACTTC.

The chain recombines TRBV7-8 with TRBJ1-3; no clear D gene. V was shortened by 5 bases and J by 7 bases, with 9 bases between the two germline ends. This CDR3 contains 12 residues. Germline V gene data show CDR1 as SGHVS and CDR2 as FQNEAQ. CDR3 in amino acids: CASSTPRNTIYF. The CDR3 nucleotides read TGTGCCAGCAGCACCCCGCGGAACACCATATATTTT.

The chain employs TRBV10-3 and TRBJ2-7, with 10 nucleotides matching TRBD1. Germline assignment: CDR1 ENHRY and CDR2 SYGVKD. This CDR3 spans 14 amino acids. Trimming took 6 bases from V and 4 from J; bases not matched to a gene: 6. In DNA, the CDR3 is TGTGCCATCAGCAGACAGGGGGCTGGGTACGAGCAGTACTTC. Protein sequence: CAISRQGAGYEQYF.

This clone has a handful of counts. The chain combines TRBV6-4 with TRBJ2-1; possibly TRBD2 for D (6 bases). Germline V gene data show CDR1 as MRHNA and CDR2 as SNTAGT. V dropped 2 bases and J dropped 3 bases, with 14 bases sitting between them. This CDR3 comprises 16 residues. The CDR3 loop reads CASSDMGPSDYNEQFF. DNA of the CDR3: TGTGCCAGCAGTGACATGGGGCCTAGCGACTACAATGAGCAGTTCTTC.

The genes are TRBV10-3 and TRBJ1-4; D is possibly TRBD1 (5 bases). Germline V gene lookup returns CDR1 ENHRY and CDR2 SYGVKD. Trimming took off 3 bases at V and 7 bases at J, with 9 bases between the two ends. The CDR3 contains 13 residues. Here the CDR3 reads CAISDGTLEKLFF. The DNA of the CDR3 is TGTGCCATCAGTGACGGGACTCTTGAAAAACTGTTTTTT.

The CDR3 region has the DNA TGCAGCGCCTTACGGAGCACAGATACGCAGTATTTT. Its translation: CSALRSTDTQYF. The chain joins TRBV29-1 to TRBJ2-3; no reliable D call. Germline V gene data show CDR1 as SQVTM and CDR2 as ANQGSEA. There are 12 residues in the CDR3. V lost 7 bases and J 0 bases, leaving 8 bases between the germline ends.

The CDR3 DNA sequence: TGTGCCAGCAGCGTACAGGGGACCCTGAACACTGAAGCTTTCTTT. Translated: CASSVQGTLNTEAFF. This chain links TRBV6-5 with TRBJ1-1; 7 bases align to TRBD1. Germline values: CDR1 MNHEY, CDR2 SVGAGI. The CDR3 is 15 amino acids. V was clipped by 6 bases and J by 0 bases; unmatched bases: 7.

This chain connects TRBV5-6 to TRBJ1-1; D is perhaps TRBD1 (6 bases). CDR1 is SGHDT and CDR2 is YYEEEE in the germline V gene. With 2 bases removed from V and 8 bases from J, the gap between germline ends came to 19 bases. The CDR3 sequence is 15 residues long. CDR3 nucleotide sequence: TGTGCCAGCAGCTTTCTTCAACCAGGGGATTTGGAAGCTTTCTTT. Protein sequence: CASSFLQPGDLEAFF.

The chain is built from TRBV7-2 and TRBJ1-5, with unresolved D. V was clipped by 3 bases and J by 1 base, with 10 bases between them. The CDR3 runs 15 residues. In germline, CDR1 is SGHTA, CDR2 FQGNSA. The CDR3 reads CASSLRDPSNQPQHF. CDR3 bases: TGTGCCAGCAGCTTGAGGGATCCGAGCAATCAGCCCCAGCATTTT.